A selection of T cell receptor beta chains follows, all from one sample in a study of Ad26.COV2.S vaccination and SARS-CoV-2 variants. Assay used: immunoSEQ multiplex PCR; TCRdb lists only in-frame clones, some missing. The sample records roughly 500,000 clones, 70% to 90% being singletons. The sequencing used peripheral blood, collected in a trial of Ad26.COV2.S vaccine versus placebo. The receptors originated from a person between 18 and 65 years old who received the Ad26.COV2.S COVID-19 vaccine or a placebo. CDR3s include the opening cysteine and the closing phenylalanine or tryptophan. Each record gives: CDR3 protein, CDR3 DNA, D gene, V gene, clone size, J gene. The D gene is left open where the match is weak. Expanded clones get a size class; other rows say once, few or many, or leave the size out.

CASSLNPGPGANVLTF | TGTGCCAGCAGCTTAAACCCCGGGCCTGGGGCCAACGTCCTGACTTTC | NA | TRBV7-3 | few | TRBJ2-6
CASSYVGGGGLTEAFF | TGTGCCAGCAGTTACGTCGGGGGAGGGGGTCTGACTGAAGCTTTCTTT | NA | TRBV6-2/TRBV6-3 | few | TRBJ1-1
CASSGDASGRSVNTDTQYF | TGTGCCAGTAGTGGTGACGCTAGCGGGAGATCGGTTAACACAGATACGCAGTATTTT | TRBD2 | TRBV19 | NA | TRBJ2-3
CASSKIPQGNEQFF | TGTGCCAGCAGCAAAATCCCCCAGGGAAATGAGCAGTTCTTC | NA | TRBV7-3 | NA | TRBJ2-1
CASSSRHPVLFF | TGTGCCAGCAGTTCCAGACACCCCGTGTTGTTCTTC | NA | TRBV28 | NA | TRBJ2-1
CASTPEQETQYF | TGTGCCAGCACCCCAGAACAAGAGACCCAGTACTTC | NA | TRBV6-2/TRBV6-3 | NA | TRBJ2-5
CASSLTTNSGNQPQHF | TGTGCCAGCAGCTTGACGACAAACTCTGGGAATCAGCCCCAGCATTTT | NA | TRBV5-6 | NA | TRBJ1-5
CASSVDPSGDTQYF | TGTGCCAGCAGCGTAGATCCCAGTGGAGATACGCAGTATTTT | NA | TRBV9 | few | TRBJ2-3
CASSYSMIGRAQEAFF | TGTGCCAGCAGTTACTCGATGATTGGCAGGGCCCAAGAAGCTTTCTTT | NA | TRBV6-6 | NA | TRBJ1-1
CASSRDRGFYNEQFF | TGTGCCAGCAGCCGGGACAGGGGGTTTTACAATGAGCAGTTCTTC | TRBD1 | TRBV6-2/TRBV6-3 | NA | TRBJ2-1
CASSPGGARGVYNEQFF | TGCGCCAGCAGCCCGGGGGGCGCCCGAGGGGTTTACAATGAGCAGTTCTTC | NA | TRBV5-1 | NA | TRBJ2-1
CASSGGRDRSSGANVLTF | TGTGCCAGCAGCGGAGGTCGGGACAGAAGCTCTGGGGCCAACGTCCTGACTTTC | TRBD1 | TRBV9 | NA | TRBJ2-6
CASSFPGPYQPQHF | TGTGCCAGCAGCTTCCCAGGACCCTATCAGCCCCAGCATTTT | NA | TRBV7-2 | NA | TRBJ1-5
CASSLPGTGGYTF | TGTGCCAGCAGTTTACCCGGGACTGGGGGCTACACCTTC | NA | TRBV28 | NA | TRBJ1-2
CASEGGESSGEQYF | TGTGCCAGCGAAGGGGGGGAGTCGTCGGGCGAGCAGTACTTC | NA | TRBV2 | NA | TRBJ2-7
CASSSNGQNEKLFF | TGTGCCAGCAGCTCAAACGGACAGAATGAAAAACTGTTTTTT | NA | TRBV7-2 | once | TRBJ1-4
CASSPLGRTNTEAFF | TGTGCCAGCTCACCATTGGGACGGACTAACACTGAAGCTTTCTTT | NA | TRBV18 | NA | TRBJ1-1
CASSLSSVTGTYGYTF | TGTGCCAGCAGCTTGTCTTCAGTGACAGGGACCTATGGCTACACCTTC | TRBD1 | TRBV7-8 | NA | TRBJ1-2
CASSLIGEEQFF | TGTGCCAGCAGTTTAATCGGGGAGGAGCAGTTCTTC | NA | TRBV27 | NA | TRBJ2-1
CASSQKATSSADTQYF | TGTGCCAGCAGCCAAAAGGCGACTAGCTCCGCAGATACGCAGTATTTT | TRBD2 | TRBV11-2 | NA | TRBJ2-3
CASSFFQGANYGYTF | TGTGCCAGCAGCTTTTTTCAGGGGGCCAACTATGGCTACACCTTC | TRBD1 | TRBV5-4 | once | TRBJ1-2
CASSSRQGAEAFF | TGCGCCAGCAGCTCCCGACAGGGCGCTGAAGCTTTCTTT | TRBD1 | TRBV5-1 | NA | TRBJ1-1
CASSWDSPGNQPQHF | TGTGCCAGCAGTTGGGACAGTCCGGGCAATCAGCCCCAGCATTTT | TRBD1 | TRBV28 | NA | TRBJ1-5
CASTGMAYNEQFF | TGTGCCAGCACCGGGATGGCCTACAATGAGCAGTTCTTC | NA | TRBV7-9 | NA | TRBJ2-1
CASTLKMNTEAFF | TGTGCCAGCACCCTAAAAATGAACACTGAAGCTTTCTTT | NA | TRBV3-1/TRBV3-2 | NA | TRBJ1-1